These 18 T cell receptor beta chains were all obtained from the same sample, sequenced in a study of beta chain features in type 1 diabetes. The entirety of the isolated RNA underwent reverse transcription, so expressed TCRB transcripts were sequenced. Only in-frame clones appear in the TCRdb table, and some are missing; sequencing was by immunoSEQ multiplex PCR. Here the sample spans more than 60,000 clones, roughly 60% being singletons. The sample was Tregs from blood. The receptors were sampled from a woman under 30 in good health.

This chain uses TRBV6-1 with TRBJ2-1, with 8 bases identical to TRBD1. The germline V gene encodes CDR1 MNHNS and CDR2 SASEGT. Unmatched junction bases numbered 8, after V lost 7 bases and J lost 6 bases. CDR3 size: 14 residues. The CDR3 DNA sequence: TGTGCCAGCAACCGGGACAGGTCGGTCAATGAGCAGTTCTTC. Its protein is CASNRDRSVNEQFF.

This clone came up once. The chain has TRBV28 and TRBJ1-5, with D maybe TRBD1 (6 bases). V was shortened by 2 bases and J by 7 bases, with 9 bases between the two germline ends. This CDR3 region has 13 residues. Germline V CDR1 and CDR2: MDHEN, SYDVKM. This chain's CDR3 is CASSLNRDQPQHF. DNA of the CDR3: TGTGCCAGCAGTTTAAACAGGGACCAGCCCCAGCATTTT.

CDR3 DNA: TGTGCCAGCAGGGGCGGGACAGGGATCGAGCAGTACTTC. This codes for CASRGGTGIEQYF. The V gene is TRBV27, the J gene TRBJ2-7; 9 bases are a match to TRBD1. CDR1 MNHEY and CDR2 SMNVEV come from the germline V gene (reference sequence). With V trimmed by 6 bases and J by 6 bases, 6 bases remained unmatched. This CDR3 is 13 amino acids long.

J is TRBJ1-1 and V is TRBV6-1, with D possibly being TRBD1 (6 bases). The CDR3 length is 14 residues. The germline V gene encodes CDR1 MNHNS and CDR2 SASEGT. The V and J ends lost 4 bases and 4 bases respectively, with 13 bases between them. The CDR3 DNA reads as TGTGCCAGCAGTGTGCAGGGGACCTTCACTGAAGCTTTCTTT. It translates to CASSVQGTFTEAFF.

The chain has TRBV29-1 and TRBJ2-3; the D is unclear. Germline-derived CDR1 and CDR2 are SQVTM and ANQGSEA. The CDR3 runs 14 residues. Trimming shortened V by 1 base and J by 1 base, and 9 bases separated the two germline ends. Here the CDR3 DNA reads TGCAGCGTTGAAGCCACGGGTGGCACAGATACGCAGTATTTT. Translating gives CSVEATGGTDTQYF.

The rearrangement uses TRBV19 and TRBJ1-5; D gene unclear. V gave up 4 bases and J gave up 0 bases, with 7 bases separating them. In germline, CDR1 is LNHDA, CDR2 SQIVND (reference sequence). CDR3 length equals 14 residues. The CDR3 here is CASSRPNSNQPQHF. The CDR3, as DNA: TGTGCCAGTAGTAGGCCGAATAGCAATCAGCCCCAGCATTTT.

The CDR3 bases are TGCGCCAGCACCCCCGGCGGAGCTTCTACCTACGAGCAGTACTTC. This encodes CASTPGGASTYEQYF. The chain carries TRBV5-1 and TRBJ2-7; D uncertain. CDR1 and CDR2 (germline): SGHRS, YFSETQ. Trimming stripped 6 bases from V and 2 bases from J, with 18 bases between. The CDR3 totals 15 residues.

This chain connects TRBV5-1 to TRBJ1-4; 10 positions agree with TRBD1. The CDR3 contains 15 residues. V dropped 4 bases and J dropped 7; count of bases not matched to a gene: 7. CDR1 SGHRS and CDR2 YFSETQ come from the germline V gene. Here the CDR3 DNA reads TGCGCCAGCAGCCCGGGACAGGGGCGGTTTGAAAAACTGTTTTTT. Encoded protein: CASSPGQGRFEKLFF.

As to this clone: Other DNA sequences in this specimen translate into the identical CDR3. V is TRBV4-1 and J is TRBJ2-5, with 8 bases identical to TRBD2. V lost 1 base to trimming and J lost 5 bases; unmatched junction nucleotides: 9. The CDR3 is made up of 16 amino acids. Germline assignment: CDR1 MGHRA and CDR2 YSYEKL. The CDR3 sequence is CASSQVGAGVQETQYF. The DNA for the CDR3 is TGCGCCAGCAGCCAAGTCGGAGCGGGAGTACAGGAGACCCAGTACTTC.

The chain joins TRBV6-5 to TRBJ1-2, with a weak D call TRBD1 (6 bases). The CDR3 extends over 13 amino acids. The germline V gene has CDR1 MNHEY and CDR2 SVGAGI. V shed 5 bases and J shed 7 bases, with 14 bases lying between them. CDR3: CASSTDRLGGYTF. The CDR3 region has the DNA TGTGCCAGCAGTACCGACAGGTTGGGTGGCTACACCTTC.

This clone was detected only a few times. The genes are TRBV29-1 and TRBJ1-2; 10 nucleotides match TRBD1. The CDR3 is 14 amino acids. Trimming cost V 3 bases and J 2 bases; bases outside gene matches: 3. The germline V gene has CDR1 SQVTM and CDR2 ANQGSEA. The CDR3 protein is CSVEGDRGNYGYTF. The CDR3 coding sequence is TGCAGCGTTGAGGGGGACAGGGGCAACTATGGCTACACCTTC.

The rearrangement joins TRBV5-1 to TRBJ2-5, with 11 bases matching TRBD2. CDR3 length equals 15 residues. The trim removed 5 bases at V and 1 base at J, leaving 4 bases unmatched. Germline V CDR1 and CDR2: SGHRS, YFSETQ. CDR3 sequence (DNA): TGCGCCAGCAGTACCGGGACTAGCGGCCAAGAGACCCAGTACTTC. This translates into CASSTGTSGQETQYF.

The chain links TRBV19 to TRBJ1-3; TRBD1 agrees at 8 bases. This CDR3 spans 13 amino acids. J lost 7 bases, V lost 6 bases, and 5 bases had no gene match. CDR1 and CDR2 (germline): LNHDA, SQIVND (reference sequence). CDR3 sequence (DNA): TGTGCCAGTAGACGACAGGGGAGTAACACCATATATTTT. Protein product: CASRRQGSNTIYF.

This clone was observed a few times. The V call is TRBV7-9, the J call TRBJ2-7, with D uncertain. The germline gives CDR1 SEHNR, CDR2 FQNEAQ (reference sequence). With 3 bases removed from V and 2 bases from J, the gap between germline ends came to 8 bases. The CDR3 extends over 13 amino acids. The CDR3 region is CASSLGETYEQYF. In DNA, the CDR3 is TGTGCCAGCAGCTTGGGCGAGACCTACGAGCAGTACTTC.

This clone occurred a few times. The chain carries TRBV4-1 and TRBJ2-1; D gene ambiguous. Germline V lookup: CDR1 MGHRA, CDR2 YSYEKL. V was clipped by 0 bases and J by 0 bases, with 6 bases between them. CDR3 length: 15 residues. DNA of the CDR3: TGCGCCAGCAGCCAAGACAAAAACTCCTACAATGAGCAGTTCTTC. It encodes CASSQDKNSYNEQFF.

The chain has TRBV6-5 and TRBJ2-7; a weak D match, TRBD2 (6 bases). CDR3 length: 15 amino acids. Deletions cut 5 bases from V and 0 bases from J, with 14 bases between. Germline assignment: CDR1 MNHEY and CDR2 SVGAGI. The CDR3 here is CASSTQQDYSYEQYF. The DNA of the CDR3 is TGTGCCAGCAGTACCCAACAGGACTACTCCTACGAGCAGTACTTC.

In its sample, this clone was seen once. This rearrangement joins TRBV19 to TRBJ1-2, with D possibly TRBD1 on 6 matching bases. CDR1 and CDR2 from the germline V gene are LNHDA and SQIVND (reference sequence). V was shortened by 7 bases and J by 0 bases, with 12 bases between the two germline ends. The CDR3 length is 14 residues. The CDR3 sequence: CASTGTPTNYGYTF. The CDR3 coding sequence is TGTGCCAGTACCGGGACACCTACTAACTATGGCTACACCTTC.

The V gene is TRBV10-1, the J gene TRBJ1-1; 8 nucleotides align to TRBD1. The V gene's germline CDR1 is WNHNN and CDR2 SYGVQD (reference sequence). With V trimmed by 2 bases and J by 0 bases, 2 bases remained unmatched. CDR3 length: 15 residues. CDR3 sequence: CASSEDRGLNTEAFF. DNA of the CDR3: TGCGCCAGCAGTGAGGACAGGGGACTGAACACTGAAGCTTTCTTT.